This TCR beta chain was captured in a study of T-cell memory formation after mild COVID-19. General observations from the study: Researchers found some responding clones in pre-infection memory, a sign that cross-reactive memory joined.

From germline, CDR1 is SQVTM and CDR2 ANQGSEA. CDR3 size: 13 residues. The germline V and J ends were trimmed by 2 bases and 0 bases, with 5 bases remaining between them. The table lists this clonotype with a few counts. The antigen remains unidentified. 5'RACE with constant-segment primers built TCRalpha and TCRbeta cDNA libraries with UMIs. Via MiXCR, TCRdb re-called the 5' RACE reads, giving one row per CDR3 protein. The sample contains 150,000 to 200,000 distinct CDR3 sequences, about 22% of which appear only once. The receptor was derived from an adult woman who had mild COVID-19 (a few samples of this study predate the infection). Cell type and time point are not known. This chain connects TRBV29-1 to TRBJ1-3; D not certain. Sample: PBMCs or a T cell subset sorted from them (not recorded which). This CDR3 is CSVETDSGNTIYF. DNA for the CDR3: TGCAGCGTTGAAACAGACTCTGGAAACACCATATATTTT. Full variable domain (outside the CDR3, taken from reference TRBV29-1 and TRBJ1-3): SAVISQKPSRDICQRGTSLTIQCQVDSQVTMMFWYRQQPGQSLTLIATANQGSEATYESGFVIDKFPISRPNLTFSTLTVSNMSPEDSSIYLCSVETDSGNTIYFGEGSWLTVV.